Listed here is a single T cell receptor (beta chain). The antigen remains undetermined. Sequenced by immunoSEQ multiplex PCR; TCRdb stores in-frame clones only, minus some. This sample has 130,000 to 150,000 clones, with around 90% found just once. The record originates from a study of graft-versus-host responses after intestinal transplantation. The study's findings and limits: Patients with graft-donor T cell macrochimerism had high graft-versus-host to host-versus-graft clonal ratios in allografts.

The CDR3 totals 17 residues. V was cut by 4 bases and J by 2 bases, with 15 bases left in between. Germline V CDR1 and CDR2: LNHDA, SQIVND (reference sequence). Sample: unstimulated CD4+ T cells sorted from spleen or lymph node cells, taken before intestinal transplant. The rearrangement links TRBV19 to TRBJ2-6; D is perhaps TRBD2 (6 bases). The source of this sequence is a human donor who received an intestinal transplant. CDR3 loop: CASSTPLGEAGANVLTF. The CDR3 bases are TGTGCCAGTAGTACCCCCCTCGGGGAGGCTGGGGCCAACGTCCTGACTTTC.